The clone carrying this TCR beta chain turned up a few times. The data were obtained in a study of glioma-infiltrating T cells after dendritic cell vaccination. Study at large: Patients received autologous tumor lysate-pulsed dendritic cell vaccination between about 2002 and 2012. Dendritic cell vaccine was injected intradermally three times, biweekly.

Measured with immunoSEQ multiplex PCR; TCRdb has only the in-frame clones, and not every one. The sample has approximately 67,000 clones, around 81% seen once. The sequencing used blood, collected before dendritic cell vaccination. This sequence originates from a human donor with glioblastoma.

CDR3 loop: CAWRAQGTSYNSPLHF. The CDR3 coding sequence is TGTGCCTGGAGGGCTCAGGGAACCTCCTATAATTCACCCCTCCACTTT. The V call is TRBV30, the J call TRBJ1-6; D might be TRBD1 (5 bases). V was pared by 3 bases and J by 0 bases, with 12 bases between. The CDR3 loop spans 16 amino acids. Germline CDR1 GTSNPN, CDR2 SVGIG (reference sequence).